Shown below are 28 T cell receptor beta chains from a single sample sequenced in a study of cytomegalovirus exposure and HLA in healthy donors (dated by TCRdb to about 2017). The library came from the immunoSEQ multiplex PCR assay. A mixture of 60 forward primers for TCR Vbeta segments and 13 reverse primers for TCR Jbeta segments was used in the multiplex PCR. The clones in this table, taken by TCRdb from immuneACCESS, are in-frame only. Not every clone is retained; where verified, under half of the shortfall comes from an unresolved V gene, and the cause of the rest is unknown. The sample yields approximately 100,000 clones; more than 60% were counted once. Of the sample, under 3.5% falls within the top ten clones. The sequenced material came from PBMCs. These TCRs come from a female donor in good health and CMV-seronegative.

Remarks on this clone: A junction boundary mismatches the germline segment, possibly from a read error. The rearrangement joins TRBV14 to TRBJ2-5, with 9 bases matching TRBD2. This CDR3 spans 16 amino acids. Germline V lookup: CDR1 SGHDN, CDR2 FVKESK. The CDR3 bases are TGTGCCAGCAGCCAATATGGCGTAGCGGGGGCCCCCCAAAAAAACTTC. It specifies CASSQYGVAGAPQKNF.

This clone was detected once. The gene calls are TRBV7-2 and TRBJ1-5; 7 nucleotides line up with TRBD1. Germline V lookup: CDR1 SGHTA, CDR2 FQGNSA. This CDR3 has 15 residues. V was clipped by 1 base and J by 3 bases; unmatched bases: 3. CDR3 amino acids: CASSLGGTVNQPQHF. In nucleotides, the CDR3 is TGTGCCAGCAGCTTAGGGGGGACAGTCAATCAGCCCCAGCATTTT.

V is TRBV19 and J is TRBJ1-3; unclear D gene. With 8 bases removed from V and 0 bases from J, the gap between germline ends came to 11 bases. Per the germline V gene, CDR1 is LNHDA and CDR2 is SQIVND (reference sequence). The CDR3 is 14 amino acids. The CDR3, as DNA: TGTGCCAGTTCCTTCGCGGGCTCTGGAAACACCATATATTTT. This gives the protein CASSFAGSGNTIYF.

This clone was recorded only once. This chain joins TRBV7-8 and TRBJ2-1, with D maybe TRBD2 (6 bases). The CDR3 totals 20 residues. Trimming shortened V by 1 base and J by 3 bases, and 25 bases separated the two germline ends. Germline assignment: CDR1 SGHVS and CDR2 FQNEAQ. The CDR3 spells CASSLGVPGDRGVNYNEQFF. CDR3 nucleotide sequence: TGTGCCAGCAGCTTAGGTGTACCCGGGGATCGCGGGGTGAACTACAATGAGCAGTTCTTC.

This clone was seen just once. The CDR3 here is CASTRRTSGGARTGELFF. The CDR3 DNA follows: TGTGCCAGCACGCGAAGGACTAGCGGGGGGGCCCGTACCGGGGAGCTGTTTTTT. This sequence joins TRBV2 and TRBJ2-2; 15 positions agree with TRBD2. CDR1 and CDR2 (germline): SNHLY, FYNNEI. This CDR3 is 18 amino acids long. J gave up 5 bases and V 7 bases, and 11 bases lay outside the gene matches.

On this clone itself: Germline is not matched at one junction end, which may reflect a read error. The genes are TRBV7-9 and TRBJ1-2; 7 bases are a match to TRBD1. Germline lookup yields CDR1 SEHNR and CDR2 FQNEAQ (reference sequence). CDR3 length equals 12 residues. The CDR3 reads CSSSTGTVGYTF. CDR3 bases: TGTTCCAGCAGTACCGGGACAGTTGGCTACACCTTC. The whole variable domain, remainder taken from reference TRBV7-9 and TRBJ1-2, is DTGVSQNPRHKITKRGQNVTFRCDPISEHNRLYWYRQTLGQGPEFLTYFQNEAQLEKSRLLSDRFSAERPKGSFSTLEIQRTEQGDSAMYLCSSSTGTVGYTFGSGTRLTVV.

This chain links TRBV15 with TRBJ1-1; 8 bases match TRBD1. The length of the CDR3 is 16 residues. Germline V gene lookup returns CDR1 LNHNV and CDR2 YYDKDF (reference sequence). With V trimmed by 5 bases and J by 2 bases, 10 bases remained unmatched. This chain's CDR3 is CATSQGTGPLNTEAFF. In nucleotides, the CDR3 is TGTGCCACCAGCCAAGGGACAGGTCCCCTAAACACTGAAGCTTTCTTT.

This clone was recorded a few times. The rearrangement links TRBV14 to TRBJ1-4; maybe TRBD1 (6 bases). Germline assignment: CDR1 SGHDN and CDR2 FVKESK. Trimming took 1 base from V and 11 from J, leaving 11 bases between them. The CDR3 has 13 residues. This CDR3 is CASSQVRGQKLFF. Here the CDR3 DNA reads TGTGCCAGCAGCCAAGTCAGGGGCCAGAAACTGTTTTTT.

Concerning this clone itself: The same CDR3 is also encoded by other DNA sequences in this sample. The rearrangement links TRBV6-5 to TRBJ1-1; no definite D call. Per germline, CDR1 MNHEY and CDR2 SVGAGI. The CDR3 runs 15 residues. V was pared by 0 bases and J by 4 bases, with 12 bases between. CDR3 sequence (DNA): TGTGCCAGCAGTTACTCGCGGGGTGGAGGCACTGAAGCTTTCTTT. Translating gives CASSYSRGGGTEAFF.

The chain employs TRBV9 and TRBJ1-2; 7 bases map to TRBD1. Germline lookup yields CDR1 SGDLS and CDR2 YYNGEE. CDR3 size: 13 residues. Germline trimming cut 3 bases from V and 7 bases from J; bases unmatched to any gene: 6. The DNA of the CDR3 is TGTGCCAGCAGCGAAGGGGGCGCGGGTGGCTACACCTTC. This gives the protein CASSEGGAGGYTF.

This clone was found once. The rearrangement links TRBV12-5 to TRBJ1-1, with TRBD1 matching over 12 bases. CDR1 and CDR2 from the germline V gene are LGHNT and FRNRAP. CDR3 length: 20 amino acids. V shed 5 bases, J shed 0 bases, and the junction held 16 bases outside the gene matches. CDR3: CASGTPLTGQGAGMNTEAFF. The CDR3 region has the DNA TGTGCTAGTGGTACCCCCCTTACGGGACAGGGGGCGGGAATGAACACTGAAGCTTTCTTT.

The rearrangement joins TRBV5-1 to TRBJ2-7; 7 bases map to TRBD2. V lost 4 bases to trimming and J lost 2 bases; unmatched junction nucleotides: 6. Germline assignment: CDR1 SGHRS and CDR2 YFSETQ. The CDR3 is 14 residues long. CDR3 nucleotides: TGCGCCAGCAGCCCCGGACTAGAAGCCTACGAGCAGTACTTC. It yields the protein CASSPGLEAYEQYF.

This clone showed up just a few times. The chain uses TRBV2 and TRBJ1-5; D is undetermined. This CDR3 spans 13 amino acids. The V and J ends lost 3 bases and 4 bases respectively, with 7 bases between them. Per the germline V gene, CDR1 is SNHLY and CDR2 is FYNNEI. The CDR3 is CASSETGNQPQHF. The CDR3 DNA reads TGTGCCAGCAGTGAGACCGGGAATCAGCCCCAGCATTTT.

This rearrangement joins TRBV5-6 to TRBJ1-5; a weak D match, TRBD1 (6 bases). Trimming removed 0 bases from V and 2 bases from J, with 9 bases in between. Germline V CDR1 and CDR2: SGHDT, YYEEEE. The CDR3 loop spans 15 amino acids. Written as DNA, the CDR3 is TGTGCCAGCAGCTTGGACAGGGAAGGCAATCAGCCCCAGCATTTT. Protein sequence: CASSLDREGNQPQHF.

The V and J genes are TRBV14 and TRBJ2-5; 9 nucleotides match TRBD1. J lost 5 bases, V lost 6 bases, and 4 bases had no gene match. This CDR3 has 13 amino acids. Germline V lookup: CDR1 SGHDN, CDR2 FVKESK. CDR3 nucleotides: TGTGCCAGCAGTTACAGGGGGCGGGAGACCCAGTACTTC. It is translated as CASSYRGRETQYF.

The genes are TRBV19 and TRBJ1-3; unclear D gene. Germline V gene data show CDR1 as LNHDA and CDR2 as SQIVND (reference sequence). V was clipped by 4 bases and J by 1 base, with 11 bases between them. The CDR3 length is 15 residues. The CDR3 sequence is CASSTGFQSGNTIYF. The CDR3 DNA sequence: TGTGCCAGTAGTACCGGGTTTCAATCTGGAAACACCATATATTTT.

The rearrangement joins TRBV5-1 to TRBJ1-1; no definite D call. This CDR3 contains 14 residues. Germline loops: CDR1 SGHRS, CDR2 YFSETQ. V was cut by 1 base and J by 2 bases, with 9 bases left in between. CDR3 sequence reads: CASSLISSNTEAFF. CDR3 coding DNA: TGCGCCAGCAGCTTGATCTCAAGCAACACTGAAGCTTTCTTT.

The genes are TRBV6-6 and TRBJ1-5; perhaps TRBD1 as D (6 bases). V lost 6 bases and J 3 bases, leaving 15 bases between the germline ends. CDR3 length equals 15 residues. CDR1 is MNHNY, CDR2 SVGAGI, per germline (reference sequence). This CDR3 is CASRKSDRYNQPQHF. The CDR3 nucleotides are TGTGCCAGCAGGAAATCGGACAGATACAATCAGCCCCAGCATTTT.

The rearrangement joins TRBV2 to TRBJ1-5; 7 nucleotides match TRBD1. The V segment lost 3 bases and the J segment 6 bases; nucleotides outside the gene matches: 5. The V gene's germline CDR1 is SNHLY and CDR2 FYNNEI. The CDR3 sequence is 14 residues long. The CDR3 bases are TGTGCCAGCAGTGACCGGCAGGGGGTTCAGCCCCAGCATTTT. Protein sequence: CASSDRQGVQPQHF.

This rearrangement joins TRBV7-9 to TRBJ1-1, with 9 bases fitting TRBD1. The CDR3 is 12 amino acids. V dropped 6 bases and J dropped 8; count of bases not matched to a gene: 4. In germline, CDR1 is SEHNR, CDR2 FQNEAQ (reference sequence). CDR3 in DNA: TGTGCCAGCAGTTCCGGGACAGGGGAAGCTTTCTTT. Its protein product is CASSSGTGEAFF.

The chain recombines TRBV5-4 with TRBJ2-1; 7 bases agree with TRBD2. This CDR3 spans 12 amino acids. V was clipped by 5 bases and J by 8 bases; unmatched bases: 4. Germline V gene lookup returns CDR1 SGHNT and CDR2 YYREEE (reference sequence). The CDR3 region is CASSQTSYEQFF. CDR3 nucleotide sequence: TGTGCCAGCAGTCAGACTAGCTATGAGCAGTTCTTC.

The chain couples TRBV7-8 to TRBJ1-5, with a tentative D call TRBD1 (5 bases). Germline assignment: CDR1 SGHVS and CDR2 FQNEAQ. The V end was cut by 1 base, the J end by 2 bases, with 9 bases between. This CDR3 contains 15 residues. CDR3 amino acids: CASSLGGVGNQPQHF. In nucleotides, the CDR3 is TGTGCCAGCAGCTTAGGGGGCGTCGGCAATCAGCCCCAGCATTTT.

The gene calls are TRBV7-2 and TRBJ2-7; tentatively, D is TRBD2 (6 bases). The V gene lost 4 bases and the J gene lost 9 bases, with 13 bases spanning the gap. This CDR3 is built from 12 residues. Germline V CDR1 and CDR2: SGHTA, FQGNSA. CDR3 in DNA: TGTGCCAGCAGCTCCCGGGGGTTAGGGCAGTACTTC. Translated: CASSSRGLGQYF.

This clone was observed a few times. The rearrangement uses TRBV27 and TRBJ2-7; TRBD2 might be the D (5 bases). The germline gives CDR1 MNHEY, CDR2 SMNVEV (reference sequence). Trimming removed 1 base at V and 0 bases at J, with 7 bases between. The length of the CDR3 is 14 residues. The CDR3 DNA is TGTGCCAGCAGTTTATGGGAGAGCTCCTACGAGCAGTACTTC. As protein: CASSLWESSYEQYF.

The chain combines TRBV6-1 with TRBJ1-2, with 8 bases matching TRBD1. The CDR3 sequence is 15 residues long. From germline, CDR1 is MNHNS and CDR2 SASEGT. V was pared by 3 bases and J by 6 bases, with 9 bases of the junction left unmatched. CDR3 residues: CASSDQDREFNGYTF. The CDR3 nucleotides read TGTGCCAGCAGTGATCAGGACAGGGAGTTCAATGGCTACACCTTC.

This clone was seen once. V and J are TRBV4-1 and TRBJ2-1; D is perhaps TRBD1 (5 bases). Germline V gene sequence: CDR1 MGHRA, CDR2 YSYEKL. Trimming removed 1 base from V and 4 bases from J, with 14 bases in between. The CDR3 runs to 16 residues. CDR3 protein: CASSQAWGVGYNEQFF. The DNA for the CDR3 is TGCGCCAGCAGCCAAGCGTGGGGCGTAGGATACAATGAGCAGTTCTTC.

The rearrangement links TRBV27 to TRBJ1-6, with no clear D. V lost 7 bases, J lost 2 bases, and 15 bases lay in between. CDR1 is MNHEY, CDR2 SMNVEV, per germline (reference sequence). There are 16 residues in the CDR3. As DNA, the CDR3 is TGTGCCAGCACCCAGTTCGGGGTAGCCTATAATTCACCCCTCCACTTT. Translating it yields CASTQFGVAYNSPLHF.

The J gene is TRBJ2-1, the V gene TRBV5-4, with 7 bases fitting TRBD2. Germline-derived CDR1 and CDR2 are SGHNT and YYREEE (reference sequence). This CDR3 has 16 residues. J was trimmed by 5 bases and V by 3 bases; bases with no gene match: 11. The CDR3 DNA reads as TGTGCCAGCAGCTGGCGCAGGGAGCGGGACCACAATGAGCAGTTCTTC. Encoded protein: CASSWRRERDHNEQFF.